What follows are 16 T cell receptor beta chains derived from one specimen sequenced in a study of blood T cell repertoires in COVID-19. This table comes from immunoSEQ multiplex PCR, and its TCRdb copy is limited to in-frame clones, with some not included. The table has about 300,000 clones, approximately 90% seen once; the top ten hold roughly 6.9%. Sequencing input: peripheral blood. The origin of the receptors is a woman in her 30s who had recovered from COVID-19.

CDR3 loop: CAISESRTGFVGNQPQHF. In nucleotides, the CDR3 is TGTGCCATCAGTGAGTCACGGACAGGGTTCGTGGGCAATCAGCCCCAGCATTTT. The rearrangement uses TRBV10-3 and TRBJ1-5; 8 bases are shared with TRBD1. The CDR3 is made up of 18 amino acids. V lost 0 bases and J lost 2; bases outside the gene matches: 9. Germline CDR1 and CDR2: ENHRY and SYGVKD.

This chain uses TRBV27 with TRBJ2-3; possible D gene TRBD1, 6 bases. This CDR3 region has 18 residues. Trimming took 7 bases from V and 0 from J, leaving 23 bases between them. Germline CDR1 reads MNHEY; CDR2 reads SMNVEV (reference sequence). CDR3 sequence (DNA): TGTGCCAGCACCCCCACCCTGGGACACTCAACTAGCACAGATACGCAGTATTTT. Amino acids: CASTPTLGHSTSTDTQYF.

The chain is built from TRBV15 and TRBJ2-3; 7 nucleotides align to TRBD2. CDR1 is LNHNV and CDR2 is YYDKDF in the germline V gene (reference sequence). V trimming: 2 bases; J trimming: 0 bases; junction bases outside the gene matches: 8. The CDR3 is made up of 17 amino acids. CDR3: CATSRTGGGTSTDTQYF. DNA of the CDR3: TGTGCCACCAGCAGAACTGGCGGGGGTACTAGCACAGATACGCAGTATTTT.

This chain's CDR3 is CASSSTGEADTQYF. The CDR3 bases are TGTGCCAGCAGCTCCACAGGGGAGGCAGATACGCAGTATTTT. The V gene is TRBV7-8, the J gene TRBJ2-3; TRBD1 is a possible D gene (7 bases). Germline V gene sequence: CDR1 SGHVS, CDR2 FQNEAQ. The CDR3 has 14 amino acids. V lost 4 bases and J 4 bases, leaving 12 bases between the germline ends.

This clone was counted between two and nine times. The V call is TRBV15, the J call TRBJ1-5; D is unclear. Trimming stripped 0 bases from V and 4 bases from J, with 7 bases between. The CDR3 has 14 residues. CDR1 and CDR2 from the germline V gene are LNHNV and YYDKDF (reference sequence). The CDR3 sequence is CATSRDSPNQPQHF. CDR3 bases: TGTGCCACCAGCAGAGATTCCCCAAATCAGCCCCAGCATTTT.

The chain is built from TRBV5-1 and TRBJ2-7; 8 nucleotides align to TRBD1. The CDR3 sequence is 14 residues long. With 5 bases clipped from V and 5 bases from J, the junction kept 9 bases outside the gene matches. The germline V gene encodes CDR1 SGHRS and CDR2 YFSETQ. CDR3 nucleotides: TGCGCCAGCAGTCGGGACAGGCGAACGGACGAGCAGTACTTC. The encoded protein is CASSRDRRTDEQYF.

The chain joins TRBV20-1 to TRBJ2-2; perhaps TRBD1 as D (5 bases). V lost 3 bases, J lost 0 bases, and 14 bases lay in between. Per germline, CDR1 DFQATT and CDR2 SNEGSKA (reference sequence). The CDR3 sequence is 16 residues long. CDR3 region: CSASLRQGANTGELFF. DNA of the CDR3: TGCAGTGCTAGTCTAAGGCAGGGCGCGAACACCGGGGAGCTGTTTTTT.

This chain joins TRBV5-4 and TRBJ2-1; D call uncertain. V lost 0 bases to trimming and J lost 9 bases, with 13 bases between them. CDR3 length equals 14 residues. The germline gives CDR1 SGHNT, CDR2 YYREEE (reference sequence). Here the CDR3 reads CASSLAASLGEQFF. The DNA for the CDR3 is TGTGCCAGCAGCTTGGCAGCTAGTCTTGGTGAGCAGTTCTTC. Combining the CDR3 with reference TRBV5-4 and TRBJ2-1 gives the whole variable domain ETGVTQSPTHLIKTRGQQVTLRCSSQSGHNTVSWYQQALGQGPQFIFQYYREEENGRGNFPPRFSGLQFPNYSSELNVNALELDDSALYLCASSLAASLGEQFFGPGTRLTVL.

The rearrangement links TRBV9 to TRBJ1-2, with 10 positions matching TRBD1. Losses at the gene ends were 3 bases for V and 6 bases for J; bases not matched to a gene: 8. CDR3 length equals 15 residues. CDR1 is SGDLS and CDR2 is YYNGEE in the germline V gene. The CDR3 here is CASSATGGETDGYTF. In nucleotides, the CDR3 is TGTGCCAGCAGCGCGACAGGGGGCGAAACAGATGGCTACACCTTC.

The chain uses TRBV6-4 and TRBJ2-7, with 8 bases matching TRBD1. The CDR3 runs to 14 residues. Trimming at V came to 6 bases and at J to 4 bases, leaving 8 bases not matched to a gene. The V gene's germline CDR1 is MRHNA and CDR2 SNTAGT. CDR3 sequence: CASRTGAVGYEQYF. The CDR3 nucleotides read TGTGCCAGCAGGACAGGGGCGGTAGGTTACGAGCAGTACTTC.

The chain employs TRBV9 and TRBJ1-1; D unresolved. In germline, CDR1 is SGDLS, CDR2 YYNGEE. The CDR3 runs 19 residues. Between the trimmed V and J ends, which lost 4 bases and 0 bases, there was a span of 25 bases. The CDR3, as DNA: TGTGCCAGCAGCTTCGCGGTAGGCACTCCGGGGAAAATGAACACTGAAGCTTTCTTT. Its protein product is CASSFAVGTPGKMNTEAFF.

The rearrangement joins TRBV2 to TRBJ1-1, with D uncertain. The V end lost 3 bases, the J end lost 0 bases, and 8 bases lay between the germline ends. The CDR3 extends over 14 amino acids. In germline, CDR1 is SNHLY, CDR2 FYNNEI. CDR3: CASSEGRLNTEAFF. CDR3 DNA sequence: TGTGCCAGCAGTGAGGGCAGATTGAACACTGAAGCTTTCTTT.

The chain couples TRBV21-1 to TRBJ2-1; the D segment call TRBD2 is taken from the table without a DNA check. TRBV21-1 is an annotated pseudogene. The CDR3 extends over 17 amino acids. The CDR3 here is CASRKDSFRQSHNEQFF. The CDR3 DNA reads TGTGCCAGCCGCAAGGATAGCTTTCGGCAGTCCCACAATGAGCAGTTCTTC.

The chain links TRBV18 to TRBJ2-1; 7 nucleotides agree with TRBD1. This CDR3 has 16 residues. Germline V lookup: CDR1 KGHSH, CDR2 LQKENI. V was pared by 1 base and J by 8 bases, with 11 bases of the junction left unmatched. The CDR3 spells CASSPRQTGPWDEQFF. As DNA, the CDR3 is TGTGCCAGCTCACCACGGCAGACAGGGCCTTGGGATGAGCAGTTCTTC.

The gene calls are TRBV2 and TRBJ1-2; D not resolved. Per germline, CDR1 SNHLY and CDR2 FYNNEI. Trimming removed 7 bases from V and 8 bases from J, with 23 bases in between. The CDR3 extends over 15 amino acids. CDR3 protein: CASKLSETSVGGYTF. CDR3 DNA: TGTGCCAGCAAACTATCGGAGACCTCGGTAGGAGGCTACACCTTC.

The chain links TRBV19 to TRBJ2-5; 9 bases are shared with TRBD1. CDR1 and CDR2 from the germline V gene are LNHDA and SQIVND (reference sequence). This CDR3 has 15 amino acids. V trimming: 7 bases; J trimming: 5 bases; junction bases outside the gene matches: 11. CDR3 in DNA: TGTGCCAGTACCCGAGGACAGGGGAGAGCGGAGACCCAGTACTTC. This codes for CASTRGQGRAETQYF.